This is a list of T cell receptor beta chains from one sample in a study of T-cell reconstitution after alpha-beta-depleted transplantation in children. MiXCR, applied by TCRdb to the PCR reads, yields one record per CDR3 protein. The table records around 580,000 distinct CDR3 sequences, roughly 27% of them present only once. Material: PBMCs, obtained before TCRalphabeta/CD19-depleted stem cell transplant. These TCRs come from a boy in the first two years of life with Wiskott-Aldrich syndrome, due to receive a stem cell transplant. The CDR3 runs from the conserved cysteine through the conserved F or W. The D gene is left open where the match is weak. A row's size may be missing; if present it is once, few, many or a size class.

>.|TRBV27|TRBJ2-2|once
CASSLGPQNTGELFF
TGTGCCAGCAGTTTGGGCCCCCAGAATACCGGGGAGCTGTTTTTT
>TRBD2|TRBV20-1|TRBJ2-7|.
CSAQASSGPSYEQYF
TGCAGTGCTCAAGCCTCTAGCGGGCCTTCCTACGAGCAGTACTTC
>TRBD1|TRBV27|TRBJ2-1|.
CASSPLFGQGLNEQFF
TGTGCCAGCAGCCCTTTATTCGGACAGGGTCTCAATGAGCAGTTCTTC
>TRBD1|TRBV20-1|TRBJ1-1|.
CSAREAGGITEAFF
TGCAGTGCTAGGGAAGCAGGGGGCATCACTGAAGCTTTCTTT
>TRBD2|TRBV20-1|TRBJ2-1|few
CSARAGGDVREQFF
TGCAGTGCTAGAGCGGGAGGAGATGTTCGGGAGCAGTTCTTC
>.|TRBV5-6|TRBJ2-7|.
CASSGQGGSYEQYF
TGTGCCAGCAGCGGTCAGGGGGGTTCCTACGAGCAGTACTTC
>TRBD1|TRBV5-1|TRBJ2-7|few
CASGQGSYYEQYF
TGCGCCAGCGGACAGGGCTCCTACTACGAGCAGTACTTC
>.|TRBV12-3/TRBV12-4|TRBJ1-3|.
CASSLSGPGNTIYF
TGTGCCAGCAGCCTTTCAGGGCCTGGAAACACCATATATTTT
>.|TRBV28|TRBJ2-5|.
CASSLWDRRETQYF
TGTGCCAGCAGTTTATGGGACAGAAGAGAGACCCAGTACTTC
>TRBD2|TRBV29-1|TRBJ2-5|few
CSVSRGLAGEGMETQYF
TGCAGCGTCTCCCGAGGGCTAGCGGGAGAGGGCATGGAGACCCAGTACTTC
>TRBD1|TRBV6-1|TRBJ1-3|.
CASSRTGFGNTIYF
TGTGCCAGCAGCCGGACAGGATTTGGAAACACCATATATTTT
>TRBD1|TRBV27|TRBJ2-2|few
CASRTPGQGNTGELFF
TGTGCCAGCAGAACTCCGGGACAGGGTAACACCGGGGAGCTGTTTTTT
>TRBD1|TRBV5-1|TRBJ2-7|many
CASSWGQSYEQYF
TGCGCCAGCAGCTGGGGACAGTCCTACGAGCAGTACTTC
>TRBD2|TRBV11-2|TRBJ2-1|few
CASSLSPGLKQFF
TGTGCCAGCAGCCTGAGTCCGGGACTAAAGCAGTTCTTC
>.|TRBV6-1|TRBJ1-1|few
CASRQFVGDTEAFF
TGTGCCAGCAGGCAGTTTGTCGGGGACACTGAAGCTTTCTTT
>.|TRBV7-9|TRBJ2-7|few
CASSLDSTYEQYF
TGTGCCAGCAGCTTAGACAGCACCTACGAGCAGTACTTC
>.|TRBV5-1|TRBJ2-7|.
CASSLGGKTHEQYF
TGCGCCAGCAGCTTGGGCGGGAAGACCCACGAGCAGTACTTC
>.|TRBV7-9|TRBJ2-1|.
CASSYPGVGGNEQFF
TGTGCCAGCAGCTACCCGGGTGTTGGGGGCAATGAGCAGTTCTTC
>.|TRBV5-1|TRBJ1-2|.
CASSWTSGYGYTF
TGCGCCAGCAGCTGGACGAGTGGATATGGCTACACCTTC
>.|TRBV5-1|TRBJ1-2|.
CASSLGRPHYGYTF
TGCGCCAGCAGCTTGGGGAGGCCCCACTATGGCTACACCTTC
>.|TRBV2|TRBJ1-2|.
CASSVLPYGYTF
TGTGCCAGCAGTGTCCTACCCTATGGCTACACCTTC
>.|TRBV7-8|TRBJ2-3|many
CASSPGQADTQYF
TGTGCCAGCAGCCCGGGGCAGGCAGATACGCAGTATTTT